Presented here are 10 T cell receptor beta chains from one specimen sequenced in a study of metastatic and nonmetastatic thyroid tumors. TCRdb reanalyzed the PCR reads via MiXCR. This table holds just over 70,000 clones, around 19% found once. All patients were untreated before thyroid surgery. Sample: blood. The receptors stem from a female donor with papillary thyroid cancer or a benign thyroid nodule (not recorded which). Some clones in this sample may be carry-over from other donors' samples.

This clone was counted ten times or more. Being one base from a much bigger clone, this may be a read error. The chain links TRBV19 to TRBJ1-2; 8 bases are shared with TRBD1. Per the germline V gene, CDR1 is LNHDA and CDR2 is SQIVND (reference sequence). V shed 6 bases, J shed 1 base, and the junction held 7 bases outside the gene matches. The CDR3 is made up of 15 amino acids. CDR3 sequence (DNA): TGTGCCAGTAGCTTCACGACAGGGGTTAACTATGGCTACACCTTC. Translating gives CASSFTTGVNYGYTF.

The V and J genes are TRBV12-3 or TRBV12-4 and TRBJ2-2, with D hard to call. The CDR3 has 18 residues. Trimming stripped 6 bases from V and 0 bases from J, with 20 bases between. CDR3 nucleotides: TGTGCCAGCAGCCCCGGACCGTTCCTACATGCGAACACCGGGGAGCTGTTTTTT. Its protein product is CASSPGPFLHANTGELFF.

The chain recombines TRBV10-1 with TRBJ1-1; D is undetermined. Trimming stripped 4 bases from V and 0 bases from J, with 6 bases between. The CDR3 runs to 13 residues. Germline V gene data show CDR1 as WNHNN and CDR2 as SYGVQD (reference sequence). CDR3 bases: TGCGCCAGCAGTGGGCGGCTGAACACTGAAGCTTTCTTT. It is translated as CASSGRLNTEAFF.

This clone was recorded at least ten times. The chain recombines TRBV5-1 with TRBJ2-5; D gene uncertain. Trimming cost V 6 bases and J 4 bases, with 10 bases left between them. This CDR3 spans 12 amino acids. Germline V gives CDR1 SGHRS, CDR2 YFSETQ. CDR3 nucleotide sequence: TGCGCCAGCACCCCGGACGGAGAGACCCAGTACTTC. It encodes CASTPDGETQYF.

The rearrangement uses TRBV30 and TRBJ1-1; 8 nucleotides align to TRBD1. In germline, CDR1 is GTSNPN, CDR2 SVGIG (reference sequence). Trimming at V came to 5 bases and at J to 4 bases, leaving 3 bases not matched to a gene. CDR3 length: 12 amino acids. The CDR3 sequence: CAWGTGGTEAFF. CDR3 sequence (DNA): TGTGCCTGGGGAACAGGGGGCACTGAAGCTTTCTTT.

This clone has at least ten counts. This chain joins TRBV20-1 and TRBJ2-7, with D perhaps TRBD1 (5 bases). The V end lost 1 base, the J end lost 7 bases, and 11 bases lay between the germline ends. This CDR3 comprises 12 residues. From germline, CDR1 is DFQATT and CDR2 SNEGSKA (reference sequence). The DNA of the CDR3 is TGCAGTGCTAGAGTAGGGGTGGAGGAGCAGTACTTC. Protein: CSARVGVEEQYF.

A note on this clone: This may arise from a read error, as a much more abundant clone is one base away. The V gene is TRBV29-1, the J gene TRBJ2-3; TRBD2 aligns across 16 bases. Germline V gene sequence: CDR1 SQVTM, CDR2 ANQGSEA. The CDR3 runs 16 residues. The ends lost 3 bases at V and 6 bases at J; junction bases unmatched: 6. DNA for the CDR3: TGCAGCGTTGAGGGACTAGCGGGAGGGCCCTTTGATACGCAGTATTTT. This gives the protein CSVEGLAGGPFDTQYF.

The chain combines TRBV9 with TRBJ2-7, with TRBD1 matching over 8 bases. Per the germline V gene, CDR1 is SGDLS and CDR2 is YYNGEE. This CDR3 region has 14 residues. Trimming at V came to 0 bases and at J to 3 bases, leaving 2 bases not matched to a gene. The CDR3 sequence: CASSVATGGYEQYF. CDR3 bases: TGTGCCAGCAGCGTAGCTACAGGGGGCTACGAGCAGTACTTC.

This clone has more than one count but fewer than ten. J is TRBJ1-1 and V is TRBV4-1; a weak D match, TRBD1 (6 bases). Trimming took off 3 bases at V and 1 base at J, with 12 bases between the two ends. The CDR3 extends over 15 amino acids. The germline gives CDR1 MGHRA, CDR2 YSYEKL. CDR3 DNA sequence: TGCGCCAGCAGCCAGCGGGGACACACGAACACTGAAGCTTTCTTT. Translated, it gives CASSQRGHTNTEAFF.

This clone was counted many times. V gene TRBV7-9 combines with J gene TRBJ1-2; no firm D call. Germline CDR1 is SEHNR and CDR2 is FQNEAQ (reference sequence). Trimming stripped 5 bases from V and 6 bases from J, with 7 bases between. The CDR3 length is 11 residues. CDR3 bases: TGTGCCAGCAGCCTTTTGGATGGCTACACCTTC. Protein product: CASSLLDGYTF.